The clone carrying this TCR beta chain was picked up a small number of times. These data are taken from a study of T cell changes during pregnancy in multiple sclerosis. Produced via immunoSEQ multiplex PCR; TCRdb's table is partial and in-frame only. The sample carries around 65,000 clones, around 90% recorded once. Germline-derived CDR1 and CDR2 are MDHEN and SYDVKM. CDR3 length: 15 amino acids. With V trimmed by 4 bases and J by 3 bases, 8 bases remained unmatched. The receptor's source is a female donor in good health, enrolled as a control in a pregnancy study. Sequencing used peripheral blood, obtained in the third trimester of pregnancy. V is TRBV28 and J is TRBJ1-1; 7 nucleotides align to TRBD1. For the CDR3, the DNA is TGTGCCAGCAGTTCGACGACAGGGCCGGACACTGAAGCTTTCTTT. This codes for CASSSTTGPDTEAFF. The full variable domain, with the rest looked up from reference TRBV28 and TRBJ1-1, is DVKVTQSSRYLVKRTGEKVFLECVQDMDHENMFWYRQDPGLGLRLIYFSYDVKMKEKGDIPEGYSVSREKKERFSLILESASTNQTSMYLCASSSTTGPDTEAFFGQGTRLTVV.